This T cell receptor (beta chain) appears in the sequencing data of a study of cytotoxic CD8 clonotypes in ibrutinib-treated CLL (dated by TCRdb to about 2021). About the full investigation: The cohort included about 15 treatment-naive and eleven to twelve relapsed/refractory patients; under 18 were IGHV unmutated. On average, each sample had 255,043 productive templates and more than 85,000 productive rearrangements. Cryopreserved peripheral blood mononuclear cells were collected before treatment, at response, and at either disease progression or sustained remission. Patients were still on ibrutinib when every remission and progressive disease sample was collected. Partial responses were observed in about 24 patients and complete responses in 2; after a median follow-up of around 68 months, remission was maintained in approximately 14 patients and progression was observed in approximately 12. Response samples were obtained after a median of approximately twelve months of treatment, with a range of roughly 6 to 36 months. Of the 90 or so participants in the trial, roughly 26 had longitudinal samples available. The investigation overall reported the following: Sampling times were not matched between sustained-remission and progressing patients, and lymph node repertoires were not studied. Clonality rose at ibrutinib response, remained stable during sustained remission, and dropped back toward baseline at progression. At baseline, clonality was higher than in age-matched healthy donors and showed a strong correlation with circulating CD8+ T-cell counts. Public clonotypes were rare and either shrank or stayed stable during treatment, and the rise in clonality at ibrutinib response reflected expansion of private clonotypes.

A MiSeq instrument was used for deep resolution sequencing, which targeted depths ranging from 1 in 1 million up to 1 in 200,000 T cells, with coverage averaging 10x for each clonotype. The immunoSEQ hsTCRB Kit was used to generate TCR beta libraries. Under the source paper's analysis protocol: Data were analyzed with ImmunoSEQ Data Assistant and ImmunoSEQ Analyzer, with V, D and J genes assigned per IMGT definitions. Clonality, with values ranging from 0 to 1, was calculated as one minus the normalized Shannon entropy of productive rearrangement frequencies. Only overrepresented clonotypes making up at least 0.05% of each patient's repertoire were included in the public clonotype analysis. Around 13 age-matched healthy donor repertoires from immuneACCESS were used as controls for clonality. TCRdb retrieved this table from immuneACCESS and kept in-frame rearrangements only. Not all clones are present; in checked studies, unresolved V genes account for under half, and no reason is known for the remainder. V, J and clone size derive from that table, while D and trimming were established from the DNA sequence. Within this sample are over 40,000 clones, with 75% to 90% of them counted one time only. The ten most abundant clones make up roughly 20% of the sample.

The sample's time point, from its label and the paper: approximately 25 months on ibrutinib. For TCR beta library preparation, around 1.9 micrograms of genomic DNA were extracted from the cryopreserved PBMCs. Longitudinal blood samples from CLL patients on ibrutinib monotherapy underwent high-throughput TCR beta sequencing. The patients took part in an open-label, single-center phase 2 trial of ibrutinib monotherapy. A remark on this clone: The target of this receptor is not known. Within one base of it there is no much larger clone, and no base qualities were kept.

Sequenced here: PBMCs, sampled after 24 months of ibrutinib treatment. The sequence derives from a human donor with chronic lymphocytic leukemia.

The base sequence is TGCAGTGCTAGAATAGAGGAGCAGTTCTTC. It translates as CSARIEEQFF. Rearrangement joined TRBV20-1 to TRBJ2-1; a confident D gene designation cannot be given. The germline ends are 6 bases apart after V is trimmed by 2 bases and J by 10 bases. CDR1 is given as DFQATT and CDR2 as SNEGSKA, both from the germline V gene (reference sequence). The CDR3, from cysteine to phenylalanine, totals 10 residues. Only CDR3 DNA remains: 30 bases, in frame from the first base.